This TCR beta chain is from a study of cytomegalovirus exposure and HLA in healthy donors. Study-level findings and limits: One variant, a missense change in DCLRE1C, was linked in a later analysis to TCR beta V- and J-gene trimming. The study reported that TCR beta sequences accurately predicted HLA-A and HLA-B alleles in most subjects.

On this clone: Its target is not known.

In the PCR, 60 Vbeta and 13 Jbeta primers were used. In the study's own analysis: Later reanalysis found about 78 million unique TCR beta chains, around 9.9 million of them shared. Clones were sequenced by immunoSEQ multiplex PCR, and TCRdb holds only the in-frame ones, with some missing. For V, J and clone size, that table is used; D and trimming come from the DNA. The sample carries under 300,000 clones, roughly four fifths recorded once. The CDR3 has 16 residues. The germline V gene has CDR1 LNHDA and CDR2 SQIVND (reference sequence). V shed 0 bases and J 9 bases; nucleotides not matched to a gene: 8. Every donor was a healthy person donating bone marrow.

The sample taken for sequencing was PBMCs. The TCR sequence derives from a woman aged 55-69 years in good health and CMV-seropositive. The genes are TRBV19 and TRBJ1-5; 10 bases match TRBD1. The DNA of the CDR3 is TGTGCCAGTAGTATAGACCCCGGACAGGGGGGTCCGCCCCAGCATTTT. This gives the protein CASSIDPGQGGPPQHF.